This TCR beta chain was profiled in a study of T cell responses to AZD1222 COVID-19 vaccine. Study conclusions and caveats: Dominant at 160-218 and 743-854, vaccine-associated CD4 TCRs also spanned spike. Nearly half of spike-specific TCRs reportedly target unmutated variant regions. Among the donors, most were white British and more were female, and clonal diversity was possibly underestimated. Repertoire collection took place solely once the T cell response had peaked.

Assay used: immunoSEQ multiplex PCR; TCRdb lists only in-frame clones, some missing. This table holds about 140,000 clones, about 92% found once. With V trimmed by 6 bases and J by 4 bases, 6 bases remained unmatched. Germline CDR1 and CDR2: MNHEY and SMNVEV (reference sequence). This CDR3 has 14 amino acids. Note on this clone: Its antigen is not identified.

The TCR was taken from an adult who had recovered from COVID-19. The specimen was peripheral blood, collected after recovery from COVID-19. This chain connects TRBV27 to TRBJ1-2, with TRBD1 matching over 9 bases. The CDR3 reads CASSDTGGRYGYTF. The CDR3 DNA is TGTGCCAGCAGCGATACAGGGGGCCGCTATGGCTACACCTTC.